The 29 T cell receptor beta chains reported below all come from one sample, sequenced in a study of blood T cells in healthy people across ages. Alongside a J-beta primer mix, a sample-barcoded 5' primer served in a second PCR lasting roughly 7 to 12 cycles. TCRdb called the 5' RACE reads again in MiXCR, with one record for every CDR3 protein. The sample records 1,300,000 or so distinct CDR3 sequences, 55% to 75% being singletons. Material: blood. The receptor source for this set is a man younger than 35 in good health.

The rearrangement uses TRBV12-3 or TRBV12-4 and TRBJ2-1; 9 bases line up with TRBD1. V dropped 0 bases and J dropped 8; count of bases not matched to a gene: 8. The CDR3 has 16 amino acids. DNA for the CDR3: TGTGCCAGCAGTTTAGCTCCGGGACAGGGTATGCATGAGCAGTTCTTC. It codes for CASSLAPGQGMHEQFF.

This clonotype was counted between two and nine times. V usage is TRBV29-1 and J usage is TRBJ2-4, with no clear D. The end of the DNA fits TRBJ2-7 better, so the J call may be wrong. Germline-derived CDR1 and CDR2 are SQVTM and ANQGSEA. The CDR3 spans 11 residues. CDR3 sequence reads: CSVSRSDEQYF. The CDR3 coding sequence is TGCAGCGTTTCAAGAAGCGACGAGCAGTACTTC.

V is TRBV4-1 and J is TRBJ2-5; 8 nucleotides match TRBD2. The CDR3 is 13 residues long. The trim removed 9 bases at V and 11 bases at J, leaving 14 bases unmatched. Germline assignment: CDR1 MGHRA and CDR2 YSYEKL. The CDR3 region is CASSRGRGAAQYF. The CDR3 DNA follows: TGCGCCAGTAGCAGAGGGCGGGGGGCCGCGCAGTACTTC.

V usage is TRBV5-5 and J usage is TRBJ2-5; D not resolved. The V and J ends lost 0 bases and 5 bases respectively, with 8 bases between them. There are 13 residues in the CDR3. Germline loops: CDR1 SGHKS, CDR2 YYEKEE (reference sequence). In nucleotides, the CDR3 is TGTGCCAGCAGCTTGGTTGTTTCGGAGACCCAGTACTTC. Protein sequence: CASSLVVSETQYF.

The rearrangement links TRBV20-1 to TRBJ1-1; 7 nucleotides line up with TRBD1. J lost 3 bases, V lost 4 bases, and 2 bases had no gene match. Germline assignment: CDR1 DFQATT and CDR2 SNEGSKA (reference sequence). CDR3 length: 12 residues. CDR3 region: CSANRGHTEAFF. CDR3 nucleotide sequence: TGCAGTGCTAACAGGGGCCACACTGAAGCTTTCTTT.

J is TRBJ1-5 and V is TRBV2, with D perhaps TRBD1 (5 bases). The CDR3 is 16 amino acids. Germline V CDR1 and CDR2: SNHLY, FYNNEI. V lost 7 bases to trimming and J lost 5 bases, with 21 bases between them. Here the CDR3 reads CASTDPGASVDQPQHF. CDR3 DNA: TGTGCCAGCACTGACCCTGGGGCGTCTGTCGATCAGCCCCAGCATTTT.

The chain joins TRBV27 to TRBJ2-7; D unresolved. The V end lost 5 bases, the J end lost 6 bases, and 11 bases lay between the germline ends. The CDR3 loop spans 12 amino acids. Germline CDR1 and CDR2: MNHEY and SMNVEV (reference sequence). CDR3 in amino acids: CASSLPGPEQYF. The CDR3 nucleotides are TGTGCCAGCAGTCTCCCAGGCCCCGAGCAGTACTTC.

The rearrangement uses TRBV27 and TRBJ2-3, with D tentatively TRBD1 or TRBD2 (5 bases each). Per germline, CDR1 MNHEY and CDR2 SMNVEV (reference sequence). The CDR3 has 15 amino acids. Trimming left V 7 bases short and J 0 bases short, with 14 bases between. CDR3 sequence reads: CASKRGETSTDTQYF. CDR3 DNA: TGTGCCAGCAAGCGAGGGGAGACTAGCACAGATACGCAGTATTTT.

This clonotype showed up just a few times. This chain connects TRBV20-1 to TRBJ2-7; D is perhaps TRBD1 or TRBD2 (5 bases each). V was clipped by 1 base and J by 3 bases, with 16 bases between them. Germline V lookup: CDR1 DFQATT, CDR2 SNEGSKA (reference sequence). There are 15 residues in the CDR3. DNA of the CDR3: TGCAGTGCTAGAGGCCCGTCCGGGACCTTCTACGAGCAGTACTTC. Translating it yields CSARGPSGTFYEQYF.

The chain links TRBV27 to TRBJ2-5; 10 bases are shared with TRBD2. The J segment lost 11 bases and the V segment lost 3 bases, leaving 21 bases of the junction unmatched. The CDR3 is 18 residues long. Germline V lookup: CDR1 MNHEY, CDR2 SMNVEV (reference sequence). The DNA for the CDR3 is TGTGCCAGCAGTTTCGGTCTAGCGGGGGCCGCCTCCTACAATGAGCAGTACTTC. It translates to CASSFGLAGAASYNEQYF.

The chain couples TRBV5-1 to TRBJ1-1; 7 positions match TRBD1. V trimming: 4 bases; J trimming: 6 bases; junction bases outside the gene matches: 9. Germline lookup yields CDR1 SGHRS and CDR2 YFSETQ. CDR3 length: 14 amino acids. CDR3 DNA: TGCGCCAGCAGCAAACAGGGGTTCTCCGCTGAAGCTTTCTTT. Its protein product is CASSKQGFSAEAFF.

V is TRBV9 and J is TRBJ1-6; maybe TRBD1 (6 bases). V was cut by 4 bases and J by 9 bases, with 17 bases left in between. Germline V gene data show CDR1 as SGDLS and CDR2 as YYNGEE. The CDR3 is 15 amino acids. Written as DNA, the CDR3 is TGTGCCAGCAGCTCAAGATCGACAGGATTTTCACCCCTCCACTTT. Residues: CASSSRSTGFSPLHF.

Points on this clonotype: An end of the junction does not agree with germline; a read error may underlie this. The chain uses TRBV12-3 or TRBV12-4 and TRBJ1-4; perhaps TRBD1 as D (6 bases). CDR3 length equals 15 residues. CDR3 nucleotides: TGTGCCAGCAGGGGGAACAGGGAGGTGGATGAAAAACCGTTTTTT. This encodes CASRGNREVDEKPFF.

J is TRBJ2-2 and V is TRBV12-3 or TRBV12-4; weak D call: TRBD2 (7 bases). The CDR3 extends over 16 amino acids. V was pared by 5 bases and J by 3 bases, with 16 bases between. Here the CDR3 reads CASSATAGAYTGELFF. CDR3 in DNA: TGTGCCAGCAGTGCAACGGCGGGGGCTTACACCGGGGAGCTGTTTTTT.

The chain employs TRBV4-1 and TRBJ1-5; the D gene is possibly TRBD1 (5 bases). Per the germline V gene, CDR1 is MGHRA and CDR2 is YSYEKL. The germline V and J ends were trimmed by 2 bases and 5 bases, with 13 bases remaining between them. The CDR3 has 15 amino acids. CDR3 loop: CASSQTWRGDQPQHF. The CDR3 DNA follows: TGCGCCAGCAGCCAAACCTGGAGGGGAGATCAGCCCCAGCATTTT.

The CDR3 spells CASSQGTRRESTNEKLFF. The CDR3 DNA reads TGCGCCAGCAGCCAGGGTACCCGGAGGGAATCAACTAATGAAAAACTGTTTTTT. This chain uses TRBV4-3 with TRBJ1-4; D unclear. CDR1 LGHNA and CDR2 YSLEER come from the germline V gene. The CDR3 is 18 residues long. The V end was cut by 3 bases, the J end by 0 bases, with 17 bases between.

This clonotype showed up many times. This sequence joins TRBV20-1 and TRBJ1-2; D might be TRBD1 (5 bases). CDR1 DFQATT and CDR2 SNEGSKA come from the germline V gene (reference sequence). The CDR3 loop spans 13 amino acids. The V end was cut by 4 bases, the J end by 2 bases, with 11 bases between. The CDR3 sequence: CSAKGTSNYGYTF. The CDR3, as DNA: TGCAGTGCTAAGGGGACCTCCAACTATGGCTACACCTTC.

The V call is TRBV28, the J call TRBJ1-4; D is perhaps TRBD1 (5 bases). This CDR3 contains 16 residues. Germline loops: CDR1 MDHEN, CDR2 SYDVKM. Trimming left V 4 bases short and J 2 bases short, with 14 bases between. CDR3 sequence reads: CASSSPGKFTNEKLFF. CDR3 DNA: TGTGCCAGCAGTTCACCAGGGAAATTCACTAATGAAAAACTGTTTTTT.

In its sample, this clonotype was seen a few times. The chain links TRBV3-1 to TRBJ2-5; D not certain. V lost 0 bases and J lost 5, with 7 bases in between. The CDR3 sequence is 13 residues long. Germline assignment: CDR1 LGHDT and CDR2 YNNKEL (reference sequence). CDR3 in amino acids: CASSQDSSETQYF. As DNA, the CDR3 is TGTGCCAGCAGCCAAGACAGTAGCGAGACCCAGTACTTC.

V usage is TRBV12-3 or TRBV12-4 and J usage is TRBJ2-2; D ambiguous. The CDR3 loop spans 15 amino acids. The V gene lost 5 bases and the J gene lost 2 bases, with 12 bases spanning the gap. CDR3 loop: CASSPRKGNTGELFF. DNA for the CDR3: TGTGCCAGCAGTCCTCGGAAGGGTAACACCGGGGAGCTGTTTTTT.

The genes are TRBV15 and TRBJ1-5, with D uncertain. The germline V and J ends were trimmed by 1 base and 2 bases, with 12 bases remaining between them. CDR3 length: 16 residues. The germline CDR1 and CDR2 sequences are LNHNV and YYDKDF (reference sequence). CDR3 in amino acids: CATSRGSLGGNQPQHF. The CDR3 bases are TGTGCCACCAGCAGAGGGTCACTAGGAGGCAATCAGCCCCAGCATTTT.

J is TRBJ1-5 and V is TRBV2; D unclear. V was shortened by 6 bases and J by 7 bases, with 16 bases between the two germline ends. The CDR3 has 14 amino acids. From germline, CDR1 is SNHLY and CDR2 FYNNEI. The chain's CDR3 is CASRASVMGQPQHF. CDR3 nucleotides: TGTGCCAGCAGGGCCTCCGTAATGGGGCAGCCCCAGCATTTT.

V gene TRBV2 combines with J gene TRBJ2-5; TRBD2 might be the D (5 bases). CDR1 is SNHLY and CDR2 is FYNNEI in the germline V gene. The CDR3 totals 15 residues. The CDR3 is CASLTTGLDEETQYF. For the CDR3, the DNA is TGTGCTAGCCTCACGACCGGACTCGATGAAGAGACCCAGTACTTC.

This clonotype was detected only a few times. This chain links TRBV29-1 with TRBJ2-5; no firm D call. Per the germline V gene, CDR1 is SQVTM and CDR2 is ANQGSEA. The CDR3 totals 11 residues. Trimming removed 6 bases at V and 2 bases at J, with 7 bases between. This chain's CDR3 is CSVSKQETQYF. In DNA form, the CDR3 reads TGCAGCGTCAGCAAACAAGAGACCCAGTACTTC.

This clonotype came up a few times. The chain is built from TRBV12-3 or TRBV12-4 and TRBJ1-2; TRBD1 is a possible D gene (5 bases). V was pared by 5 bases and J by 4 bases, with 11 bases between. The CDR3 is made up of 13 amino acids. The CDR3 region is CASSGGTRYGYTF. CDR3 coding DNA: TGTGCCAGCAGTGGCGGGACCCGCTATGGCTACACCTTC.

There are a few counts of this clonotype. The chain is built from TRBV2 and TRBJ1-5; D is undetermined. This CDR3 contains 14 residues. CDR1 is SNHLY, CDR2 FYNNEI, per germline. V was shortened by 0 bases and J by 2 bases, with 5 bases between the two germline ends. This chain's CDR3 is CASSEAQGNQPQHF. As DNA, the CDR3 is TGTGCCAGCAGTGAAGCCCAAGGCAATCAGCCCCAGCATTTT.

This clonotype was observed a single time. This chain connects TRBV5-5 to TRBJ2-6; D is undetermined. Germline V lookup: CDR1 SGHKS, CDR2 YYEKEE (reference sequence). The CDR3 extends over 16 amino acids. Trimming cost V 0 bases and J 3 bases, with 10 bases left between them. The CDR3 DNA is TGTGCCAGCAGCTTGGTCACTTCGGGTGGGGCCAACGTCCTGACTTTC. The encoded protein is CASSLVTSGGANVLTF.

This rearrangement joins TRBV7-2 to TRBJ1-5, with TRBD1 as a possible D gene (5 bases). Trimming took 6 bases from V and 8 from J, leaving 11 bases between them. The CDR3 is 12 residues long. The germline gives CDR1 SGHTA, CDR2 FQGNSA. The CDR3 spells CASRQGGEPQHF. CDR3 bases: TGTGCCAGCAGGCAGGGCGGTGAGCCCCAGCATTTT. The whole variable domain, filled in from reference TRBV7-2 and TRBJ1-5, reads GAGVSQSPSNKVTEKGKDVELRCDPISGHTALYWYRQSLGQGLEFLIYFQGNSAPDKSGLPSDRFSAERTGGSVSTLTIQRTQQEDSAVYLCASRQGGEPQHFGDGTRLSIL.

The chain combines TRBV20-1 with TRBJ2-5, with 7 bases identical to TRBD1. Unmatched junction bases numbered 9, after V lost 3 bases and J lost 2 bases. The germline gives CDR1 DFQATT, CDR2 SNEGSKA (reference sequence). The CDR3 consists of 15 residues. The CDR3 is CSARPRTGYQETQYF. The CDR3, as DNA: TGCAGTGCTAGGCCCCGGACAGGATATCAAGAGACCCAGTACTTC.